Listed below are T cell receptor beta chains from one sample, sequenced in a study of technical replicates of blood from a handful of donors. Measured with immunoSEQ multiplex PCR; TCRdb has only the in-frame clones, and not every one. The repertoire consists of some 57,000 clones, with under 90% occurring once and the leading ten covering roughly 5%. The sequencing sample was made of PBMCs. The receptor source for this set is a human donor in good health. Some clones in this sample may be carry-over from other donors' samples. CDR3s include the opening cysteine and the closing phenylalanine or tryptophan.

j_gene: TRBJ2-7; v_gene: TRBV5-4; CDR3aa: CASSSGTSNYEQYF
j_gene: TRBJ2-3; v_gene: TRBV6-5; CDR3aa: CASGLAGTRDTQYF
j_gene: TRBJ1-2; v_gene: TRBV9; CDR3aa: CASSVDPQGAYGYTF
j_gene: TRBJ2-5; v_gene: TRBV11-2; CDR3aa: CASSLVIAGGPGKTQYF
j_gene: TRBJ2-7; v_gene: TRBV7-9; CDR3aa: CAIGYEQYF
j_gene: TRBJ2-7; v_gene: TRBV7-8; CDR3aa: CASSHSSGDLYEQYF
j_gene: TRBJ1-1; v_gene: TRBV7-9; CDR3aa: CASSSPGEAFF
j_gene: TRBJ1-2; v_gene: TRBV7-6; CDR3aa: CASSDYTRGGGYTF
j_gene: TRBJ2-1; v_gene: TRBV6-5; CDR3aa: CASSPIGRGREQFF
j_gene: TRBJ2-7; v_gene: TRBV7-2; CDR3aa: CASSLALFRLAGSSYEQYF
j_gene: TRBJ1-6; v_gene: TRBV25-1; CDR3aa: CASSDPGQGGNSPLHF
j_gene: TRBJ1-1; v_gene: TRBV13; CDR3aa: CASSQEGSIEGTEAFF
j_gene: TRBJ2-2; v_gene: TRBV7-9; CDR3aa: CASSLAQGNTGELFF
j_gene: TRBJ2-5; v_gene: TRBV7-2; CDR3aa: CASSFLGGRQETQYF
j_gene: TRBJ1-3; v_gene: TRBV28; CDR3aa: CASNSPSGNTIYF
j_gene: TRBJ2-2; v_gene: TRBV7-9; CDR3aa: CASSFRFRGSTGELFF
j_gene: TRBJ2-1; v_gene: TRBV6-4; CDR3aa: CASSDSAGGPNEQFF
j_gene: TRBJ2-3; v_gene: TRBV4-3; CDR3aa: CASSRQPEGVSTDTQYF
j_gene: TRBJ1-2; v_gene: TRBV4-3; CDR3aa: CASSPTGLNGYTF
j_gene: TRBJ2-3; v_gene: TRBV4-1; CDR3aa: CASSQYPTRGSTDTQYF
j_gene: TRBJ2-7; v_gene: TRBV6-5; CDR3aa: CASSYGSGGAYEQYF
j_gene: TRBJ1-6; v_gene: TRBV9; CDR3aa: CASSVGETGPSPLHF
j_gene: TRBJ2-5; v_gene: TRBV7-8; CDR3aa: CASGLSGGWETQYF
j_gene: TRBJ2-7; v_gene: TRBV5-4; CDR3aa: CASSFFGPYEQYF
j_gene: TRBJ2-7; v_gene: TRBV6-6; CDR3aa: CASSYSWGGGYEQYF
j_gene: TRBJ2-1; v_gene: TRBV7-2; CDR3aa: CASSRGTTYNEQFF
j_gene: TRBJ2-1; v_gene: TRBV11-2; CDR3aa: CASTSPFDEQFF
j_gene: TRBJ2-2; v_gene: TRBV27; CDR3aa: CASSLAGRGAGELFF
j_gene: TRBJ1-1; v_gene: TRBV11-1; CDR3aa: CASSLWQNTEAFF
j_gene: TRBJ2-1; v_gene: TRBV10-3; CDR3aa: CAISDKRGAKREQFF
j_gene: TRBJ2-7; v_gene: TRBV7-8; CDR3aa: CASSSGLAGGGGEQYF
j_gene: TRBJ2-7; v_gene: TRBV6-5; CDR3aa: CASRGGPREQYF
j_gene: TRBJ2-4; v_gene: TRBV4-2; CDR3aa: CASSQGPPPDIQYF
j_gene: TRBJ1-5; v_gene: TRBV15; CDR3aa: CATSTGTGSSNQPQHF
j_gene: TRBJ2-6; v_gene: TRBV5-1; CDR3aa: CASSSASSGANVLTF
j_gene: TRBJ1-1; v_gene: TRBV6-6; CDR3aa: CASSPSRGTGTEAFF
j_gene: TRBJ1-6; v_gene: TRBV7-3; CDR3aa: CASSTHRGGSPLHF
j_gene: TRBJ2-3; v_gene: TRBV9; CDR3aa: CASSHSTEADTQYF
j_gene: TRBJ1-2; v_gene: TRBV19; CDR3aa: CASSLPGQGTGYTF
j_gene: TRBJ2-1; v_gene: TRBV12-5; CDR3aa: CASGLVYSGTSGRNYNEQFF
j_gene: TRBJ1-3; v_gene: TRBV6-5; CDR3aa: CASSRQPGNTIYF
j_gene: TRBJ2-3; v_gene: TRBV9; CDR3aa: CASSGIAGELTDTQYF
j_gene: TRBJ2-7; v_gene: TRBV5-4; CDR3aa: CASSSRGAGPSFYEQYF
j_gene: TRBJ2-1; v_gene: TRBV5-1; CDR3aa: CASSPNYPSTFSEQFF
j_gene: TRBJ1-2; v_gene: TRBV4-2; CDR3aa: CASSQDSYGYTF
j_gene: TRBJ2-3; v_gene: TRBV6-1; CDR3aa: CASSDRGPSDTQYF
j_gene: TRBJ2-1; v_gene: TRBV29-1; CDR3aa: CSVEDLSWAEYNEQFF
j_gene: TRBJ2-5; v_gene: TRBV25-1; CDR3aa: CASSEFRTLQETQYF
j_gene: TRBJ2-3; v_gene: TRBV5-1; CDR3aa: CASSLQGAYTDTQYF
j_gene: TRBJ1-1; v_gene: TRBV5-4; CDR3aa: CASSRGGGGTEAFF
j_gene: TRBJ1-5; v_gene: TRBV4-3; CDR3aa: CASSQVVGGGSNQPQHF
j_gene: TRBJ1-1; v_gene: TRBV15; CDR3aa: CATSRDGGGEAFF
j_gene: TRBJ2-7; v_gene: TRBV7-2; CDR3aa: CASSRTSGGYEQYF